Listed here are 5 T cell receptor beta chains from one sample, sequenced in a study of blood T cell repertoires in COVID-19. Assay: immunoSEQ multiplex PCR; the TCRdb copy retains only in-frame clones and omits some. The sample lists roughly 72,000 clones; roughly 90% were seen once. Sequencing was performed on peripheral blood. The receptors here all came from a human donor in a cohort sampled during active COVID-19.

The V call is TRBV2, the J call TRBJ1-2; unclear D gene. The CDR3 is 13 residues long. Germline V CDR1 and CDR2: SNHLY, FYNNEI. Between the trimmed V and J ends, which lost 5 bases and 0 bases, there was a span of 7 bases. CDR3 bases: TGTGCCAGCAGTATCGGGGCTAACTATGGCTACACCTTC. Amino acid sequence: CASSIGANYGYTF.

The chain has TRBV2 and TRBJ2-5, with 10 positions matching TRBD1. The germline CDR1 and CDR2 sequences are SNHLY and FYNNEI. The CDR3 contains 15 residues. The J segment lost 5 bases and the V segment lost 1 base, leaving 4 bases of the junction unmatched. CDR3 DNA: TGTGCCAGCAGTGAAGGACAGGGGGCTAAGGAGACCCAGTACTTC. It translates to CASSEGQGAKETQYF.

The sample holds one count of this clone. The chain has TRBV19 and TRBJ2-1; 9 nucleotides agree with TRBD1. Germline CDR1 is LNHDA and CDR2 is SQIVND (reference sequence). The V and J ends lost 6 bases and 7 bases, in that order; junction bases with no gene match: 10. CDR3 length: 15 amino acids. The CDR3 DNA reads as TGTGCCAGTAGCCGAGGGGGACAGGGAGGGAATGAGCAGTTCTTC. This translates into CASSRGGQGGNEQFF.

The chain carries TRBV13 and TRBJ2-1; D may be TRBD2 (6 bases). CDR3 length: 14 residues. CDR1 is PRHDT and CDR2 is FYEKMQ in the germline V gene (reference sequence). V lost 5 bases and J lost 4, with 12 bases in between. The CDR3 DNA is TGTGCCAGCAGCCCCCGGACTACATACAATGAGCAGTTCTTC. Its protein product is CASSPRTTYNEQFF.

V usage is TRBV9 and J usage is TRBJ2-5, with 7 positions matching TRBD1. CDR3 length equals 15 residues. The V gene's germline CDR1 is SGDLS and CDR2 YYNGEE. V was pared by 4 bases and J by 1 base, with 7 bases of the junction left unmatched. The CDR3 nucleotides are TGTGCCAGCAGCCGTAAGGGGGACAGCCAAGAGACCCAGTACTTC. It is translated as CASSRKGDSQETQYF.